These T cell receptor beta chains were read from a single sample in a study of T cells in tuberculosis. TCRdb's table, derived via immunoSEQ multiplex PCR, lists solely in-frame clones and lacks some. The sample has under 40,000 clones; 94% are singletons. The sample comprised PBMCs. Receptors were obtained from a donor aged 10 to 29 with latent tuberculosis or without tuberculosis infection. Each CDR3 is given with its conserved first and last residue. The D gene is left open where the match is weak. The size field is filled for only some rows; it gives once, few, many or a size class.

J gene	CDR3 length	clone size	D gene	V gene	CDR3 DNA	CDR3 protein
TRBJ2-5	17	.	TRBD2	TRBV2	TGTGCCAGCAGGACCGGGACTAGCGGGAGAGCCCCAGAGACCCAGTACTTC	CASRTGTSGRAPETQYF
TRBJ1-3	15	.	TRBD1	TRBV5-1	TGCGCCAGCAGCGCCGGGACAGTCTCTGGAAACACCATATATTTT	CASSAGTVSGNTIYF
TRBJ1-2	16	.	TRBD1	TRBV7-2	TGTGCCAGCAGCTTACCACAGGGGATTTCCAACTATGGCTACACCTTC	CASSLPQGISNYGYTF
TRBJ2-5	17	.	TRBD2	TRBV7-2	TGTGCCAGCAGCTCCGGACTAGCGGGGGTCATTCAAGAGACCCAGTACTTC	CASSSGLAGVIQETQYF
TRBJ2-1	18	.	TRBD1	TRBV5-5	TGTGCCAGCAGCTTGAAGGGGTTCCAGGACAGGGGTTTGAATGAGCAGTTCTTC	CASSLKGFQDRGLNEQFF
TRBJ1-2	12	.	.	TRBV28	TGTGCCACGAGCAGGGGCGGTGTAGGCTACACCTTC	CATSRGGVGYTF
TRBJ2-6	15	.	.	TRBV11-2	TGTGCCAGCAGCCTAGGGAGCTCTGGGGCCAACGTCCTGACTTTC	CASSLGSSGANVLTF
TRBJ1-2	13	.	.	TRBV29-1	TGCAGCGGCTCATGGCAGGGTCGCTATGGCTACACCTTC	CSGSWQGRYGYTF
TRBJ2-1	17	.	TRBD2	TRBV7-2	TGTGCCAGCAGCAATAGAGGACTAGCGGGAGGGCCCGGTGAGCAGTTCTTC	CASSNRGLAGGPGEQFF
TRBJ1-4	14	.	.	TRBV18	TGTGCCAGCTCACCAATACAGGGTGATGAAAAACTGTTTTTT	CASSPIQGDEKLFF
TRBJ2-1	16	.	TRBD2	TRBV7-2	TGTGCCAGCAGCTTAACTCTGACTAGCGGGAGAAATGAGCAGTTCTTC	CASSLTLTSGRNEQFF
TRBJ2-5	15	.	.	TRBV4-1	TGCGCCAGCAGCCAACTGGGGGGGCTGAAGGAGACCCAGTACTTC	CASSQLGGLKETQYF
TRBJ1-2	14	.	TRBD1	TRBV6-5	TGTGCCAGCAGATCCGGACAGGGGGCGTTTGGCTACACCTTC	CASRSGQGAFGYTF
TRBJ1-6	14	.	.	TRBV18	TGTGCCAGCTCACCACCCCTGGGGGGTTCACCCCTCCACTTT	CASSPPLGGSPLHF
TRBJ2-1	16	once	TRBD1	TRBV2	TGTGCCAGCATAGAGGGGGCCCAACGAAACTACAATGAGCAGTTCTTC	CASIEGAQRNYNEQFF
TRBJ2-2	15	.	.	TRBV5-7	TGTGCCAGCAGCTTCTCCGGGACTAACACCGGGGAGCTGTTTTTT	CASSFSGTNTGELFF
TRBJ2-5	14	.	TRBD2	TRBV7-2	TGTGCCAGCAGCTTAAGACTAGCGGAAGAGACCCAGTACTTC	CASSLRLAEETQYF
TRBJ2-3	14	.	.	TRBV2	TGTGCCAGCAGTCCTGGGGCCCGATTGGGGACGCAGTATTTT	CASSPGARLGTQYF
TRBJ2-7	14	once	TRBD1	TRBV6-5	TGTGCCAGCAGTCCTAGACAGGGGGGTTACGAGCAGTACTTC	CASSPRQGGYEQYF
TRBJ2-2	16	.	TRBD1	TRBV5-1	TGCGCCAGCAGCCCGACAGGGGAGATTAACACCGGGGAGCTGTTTTTT	CASSPTGEINTGELFF
TRBJ2-7	13	.	TRBD1	TRBV11-2	TGTGCCAGCAGCTCCGGACAGGGAGGCGAGCAGTACTTC	CASSSGQGGEQYF
TRBJ2-1	11	.	.	TRBV6-5	TGTGCCAGCAGACGGACTACTGAGCAGTTCTTC	CASRRTTEQFF
TRBJ2-2	18	once	TRBD1	TRBV19	TGTGCCAGTAGTATTGAACTTGGACAGGGAAAGAACACCGGGGAGCTGTTTTTT	CASSIELGQGKNTGELFF
TRBJ2-5	11	.	.	TRBV27	TGTGCCAGCGGGCTCGAAGAGACCCAGTACTTC	CASGLEETQYF
TRBJ1-3	14	.	.	TRBV18	TGTGCCAGCTCACCCAGCCAGGCGGGCGACACCATATATTTT	CASSPSQAGDTIYF
TRBJ2-2	16	once	.	TRBV5-4	TGTGCCAGCAGCTTGGTACCGGGGGCGAACACCGGGGAGCTGTTTTTT	CASSLVPGANTGELFF
TRBJ2-1	15	.	.	TRBV10-3	TGTGCCATCAGTGACACGGGAGTTCCATCCGATGAGCAGTTCTTC	CAISDTGVPSDEQFF
TRBJ2-3	16	.	TRBD2	TRBV5-4	TGTGCCAGCAGTACTTGGTACACTAGCGGCACAGATACGCAGTATTTT	CASSTWYTSGTDTQYF
TRBJ2-5	14	.	.	TRBV5-1	TGCGCCAGCAGCTTTAATCGTCGGGGAGAGACCCAGTACTTC	CASSFNRRGETQYF
TRBJ2-7	17	.	TRBD1	TRBV27	TGTGCCAGCAGTTTCCAGCCTCCGGGACAGGGAAGTTCCGAGCAGTACTTC	CASSFQPPGQGSSEQYF
TRBJ2-7	17	.	TRBD1	TRBV28	TGTGCCAGCACTCCACCCCTAATCCGGGACAGGTCCTACGAGCAGTACTTC	CASTPPLIRDRSYEQYF
TRBJ2-7	16	.	TRBD2	TRBV19	TGTGCCAGTATTGGCTCCACTAGCGGGAGTTCCTACGAGCAGTACTTC	CASIGSTSGSSYEQYF
TRBJ2-2	16	once	.	TRBV9	TGTGCCAGCAGCGTAGCTGTGCCGGCCGGGGGCGGGGAGCTGTTTTTT	CASSVAVPAGGGELFF
TRBJ1-1	13	.	.	TRBV5-1	TGCGCCAGCACTGGGGGGGCAGGCACTGAAGCTTTCTTT	CASTGGAGTEAFF
TRBJ2-1	16	once	TRBD2	TRBV5-5	TGTGCCAGCAGCCTAATGGGGCTAGCGGGTAACAATGAGCAGTTCTTC	CASSLMGLAGNNEQFF
TRBJ2-2	14	.	.	TRBV5-4	TGTGCCAGCAGCCCTCGGAGGGTCACCGGGGAGCTGTTTTTT	CASSPRRVTGELFF
TRBJ2-2	18	.	TRBD1	TRBV10-1	TGCGCCAGCAGTGTTATCCGGGACAGGGGGCCGAACACCGGGGAGCTGTTTTTT	CASSVIRDRGPNTGELFF
TRBJ1-1	14	.	TRBD1	TRBV19	TGTGCCAGTAGTGGGGGACAGGTGTACACTGAAGCTTTCTTT	CASSGGQVYTEAFF
TRBJ1-5	15	.	.	TRBV11-2	TGTGCCAGCAGCTTAGGCGCCCACAGCAATCAGCCCCAGCATTTT	CASSLGAHSNQPQHF
TRBJ1-5	13	.	TRBD1	TRBV7-2	TGTGCCAGCAGAAAAGACAGGGTTGAGCCCCAGCATTTT	CASRKDRVEPQHF
TRBJ2-7	14	.	.	TRBV6-1	TGTGCCAGCAGTCCTACTAGTGATGTCTACGAGCAGTACTTC	CASSPTSDVYEQYF
TRBJ2-7	13	once	TRBD2	TRBV2	TGTGCCAGCAGTAGAGTTGAAACCGGGACTATCGACTTC	CASSRVETGTIDF
TRBJ1-2	14	.	TRBD1	TRBV5-1	TGCGCCAGCAGCTTGGACAGGGGGACGTATGGCTACACCTTC	CASSLDRGTYGYTF
TRBJ2-2	18	.	TRBD1	TRBV4-1	TGCGCCAGCAGCCAAAACGGACGGGGGACAGGGACCACCGGGGAGCTGTTTTTT	CASSQNGRGTGTTGELFF
TRBJ2-5	13	once	.	TRBV6-1	TGTGCCAGCAGTGAGCTTGGGCCAGAGACCCAGTACTTC	CASSELGPETQYF
TRBJ2-1	15	.	TRBD2	TRBV4-1	TGCGCCAGCAGCCTGAGCGGGAGGGCCTACAATGAGCAGTTCTTC	CASSLSGRAYNEQFF
TRBJ2-3	15	.	TRBD2	TRBV5-1	TGCGCCAGCAGCGAACTAGCGGGAGGGCCAGATACGCAGTATTTT	CASSELAGGPDTQYF
TRBJ2-7	14	.	.	TRBV30	TGTGCCTGGAGTGTACGGGTAGAGACCTACGAGCAGTACTTC	CAWSVRVETYEQYF
TRBJ2-1	17	.	TRBD2	TRBV11-2	TGTGCCAGCAGCTTAAATTTTGGACTAGCGGGAGTATATGAGCAGTTCTTC	CASSLNFGLAGVYEQFF
TRBJ1-1	11	once	.	TRBV30	TGTGCCTGCCTTCACGAGAGTGAAGCTTTCTTT	CACLHESEAFF
TRBJ2-7	12	.	.	TRBV16	TGTGCCAGCAGCCAATCGAGAGGGGAGCAGTACTTC	CASSQSRGEQYF
TRBJ2-4	13	.	.	TRBV29-1	TGCAGCGTTGAGAGCGACAGGATAAACATTCAGTACTTC	CSVESDRINIQYF
TRBJ2-7	16	.	.	TRBV4-3	TGCGCCAGCAGCCAGGGTGGGCGCGCCTACTCCTACGAGCAGTACTTC	CASSQGGRAYSYEQYF
TRBJ2-3	13	.	TRBD2	TRBV30	TGTGCCTGGAGTGTACGGGGGGCAGATACGCAGTATTTT	CAWSVRGADTQYF
TRBJ2-3	12	.	TRBD2	TRBV10-2	TGCGCCAGCGAGCGGGACACAGATACGCAGTATTTT	CASERDTDTQYF